Below, one T cell receptor (beta chain) is given with its context. What it binds is not known. The data belong to a study of lymphopenia after photon versus proton radiotherapy. Study results and limitations: Larger post-nadir TCR diversity loss correlated inversely with survival in deceased patients. After the lymphocyte nadir, photon-treated repertoires showed oligoclonal expansion, especially of CD8+ Temra cells.

Germline V gene lookup returns CDR1 MGHRA and CDR2 YSYEKL. CDR3 length: 16 residues. V lost 1 base, J lost 3 bases, and 5 bases stayed unmatched. Assay used: immunoSEQ multiplex PCR; TCRdb lists only in-frame clones, some missing. The top ten clones hold roughly 2.8% of a sample with some 20,000 clones, approximately 85% of them seen once. This specimen was peripheral blood, taken from a patient treated with photon-based radiotherapy. The J gene is TRBJ2-3, the V gene TRBV4-1, with 9 bases matching TRBD2. The receptor's source is a woman in her forties or fifties with pancreatic cancer. The CDR3 coding sequence is TGCGCCAGCAGCCAAGGTTTGACTAGCGGAACAGATACGCAGTATTTT. Translation: CASSQGLTSGTDTQYF.